The entry that follows covers one T cell receptor (beta chain) sequence. This CDR3 is built from 15 residues. The record originates from a study of beta chain features in type 1 diabetes. As every portion of the isolated RNA was reverse transcribed, the sequencing read expressed TCRB transcripts. Sequencing used immunoSEQ multiplex PCR; TCRdb keeps in-frame clones, though not all of them. The sample records some 900,000 clones, 15% to 20% being singletons. Sequencing was done on a sample of naive CD4+ T cells from blood. V usage is TRBV21-1 and J usage is TRBJ1-2. TRBV21-1 is marked as a pseudogene. This clonotype was sampled from a woman aged 18-29 years in good health. In nucleotides, the CDR3 is TGTGCCAGCAGCAAACCGGGGACCTACTCGGGGGGCTACACCTTC. This gives the protein CASSKPGTYSGGYTF.